This T cell receptor (beta chain) was recorded in a study of blood T cell repertoires in COVID-19. Study overall: Sources were T cells, B-cell-depleted T cells, or PBMCs; the material itself was cDNA or gDNA.

Per the original data handling: Reference gene primer amplification gave estimated nucleated cell counts. Clones were read by immunoSEQ multiplex PCR, and TCRdb kept only the in-frame ones, dropping some. V, J and clone size are taken as reported in that table, and D and trimming were inferred from the DNA itself. The data contain 200,000 to 250,000 clones, about 89% of them singletons. The sequenced sample consisted of peripheral blood. This receptor was taken from a man aged 55 to 69 who had recovered from COVID-19.

The CDR3: CAWSVRGGLAGRDTQYF. DNA of the CDR3: TGTGCCTGGAGTGTAAGGGGGGGACTAGCGGGAAGAGATACGCAGTATTTT. The rearrangement links TRBV30 to TRBJ2-3, with 13 positions matching TRBD2. Germline CDR1 is GTSNPN and CDR2 is SVGIG (reference sequence). This CDR3 has 17 amino acids. The V gene end was trimmed by 0 bases and the J gene end by 5 bases; junction bases not matched to a gene: 8.